Included here is one T cell receptor (beta chain) sequence, with context. This sample is drawn from a study of cytomegalovirus exposure and HLA in healthy donors. The primer mix had 60 Vbeta and 13 Jbeta primers. Only in-frame clones appear in the TCRdb table, and some are missing; sequencing was by immunoSEQ multiplex PCR. The sample comprises about 150,000 clones, about 72% of which are singletons, and 2% to 2.5% rests with the top ten. This CDR3 comprises 13 residues. Germline V gene sequence: CDR1 MNHEY, CDR2 SMNVEV (reference sequence). Trimming left V 2 bases short and J 5 bases short, with 10 bases between.

The rearrangement uses TRBV27 and TRBJ2-7, with D perhaps matching TRBD1 (6 bases). The TCR comes from a man aged 35 to 55 in good health and CMV-seronegative. Sequenced material: PBMCs. The CDR3 loop is CASSLSRGHEQYF. CDR3 nucleotides: TGTGCCAGCAGTTTAAGCAGGGGACACGAGCAGTACTTC.